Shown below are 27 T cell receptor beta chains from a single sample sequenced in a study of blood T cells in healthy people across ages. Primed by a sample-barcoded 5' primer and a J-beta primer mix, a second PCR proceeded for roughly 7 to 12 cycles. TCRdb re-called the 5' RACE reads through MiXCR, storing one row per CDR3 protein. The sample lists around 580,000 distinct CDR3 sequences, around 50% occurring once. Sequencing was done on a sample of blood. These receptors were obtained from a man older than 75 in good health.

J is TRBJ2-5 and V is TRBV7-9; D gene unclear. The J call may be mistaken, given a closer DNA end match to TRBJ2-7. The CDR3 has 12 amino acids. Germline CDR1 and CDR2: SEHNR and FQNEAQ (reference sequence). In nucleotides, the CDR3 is TGTGCCAGCAGCTTAGAATCCAACGAGCAGTACTTC. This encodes CASSLESNEQYF.

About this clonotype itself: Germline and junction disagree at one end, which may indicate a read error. The CDR3 bases are TGTGCCAGCAGCGTGGGACAGCGGAACCCGAACACTGGAGCTTTCTTT. Protein sequence: CASSVGQRNPNTGAFF. The chain joins TRBV5-6 to TRBJ1-1; 7 positions match TRBD1. The CDR3 runs to 16 residues. CDR1 and CDR2 (germline): SGHDT, YYEEEE.

CDR3 nucleotides: TGTGCCAGCACCCACATAGGCGGGGGAGTCACAGATACGCAGTATTTT. Translating it yields CASTHIGGGVTDTQYF. The chain combines TRBV16 with TRBJ2-3, with TRBD2 matching 7 bases. The trim removed 7 bases at V and 2 bases at J, leaving 12 bases unmatched. Germline V gene lookup returns CDR1 KGHSY and CDR2 FQNENV. This CDR3 has 16 residues. Using reference TRBV16 and TRBJ2-3 for the parts outside the CDR3, the full variable domain is GEEVAQTPKHLVRGEGQKAKLYCAPIKGHSYVFWYQQVLKNEFKFLISFQNENVFDETGMPKERFSAKCLPNSPCSLEIQATKLEDSAVYFCASTHIGGGVTDTQYFGPGTRLTVL.

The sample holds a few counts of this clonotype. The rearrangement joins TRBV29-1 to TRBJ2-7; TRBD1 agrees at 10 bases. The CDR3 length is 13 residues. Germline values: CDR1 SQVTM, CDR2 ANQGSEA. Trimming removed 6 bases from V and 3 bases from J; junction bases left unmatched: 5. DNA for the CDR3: TGCAGCGTGGGGACAGGGGAAATCTACGAGCAGTACTTC. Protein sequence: CSVGTGEIYEQYF.

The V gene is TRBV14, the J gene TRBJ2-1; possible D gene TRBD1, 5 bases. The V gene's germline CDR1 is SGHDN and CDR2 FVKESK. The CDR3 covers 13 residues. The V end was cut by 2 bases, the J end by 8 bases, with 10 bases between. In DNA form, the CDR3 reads TGTGCCAGCAGCCAATCGACAGTACATGAGCAGTTCTTC. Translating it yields CASSQSTVHEQFF.

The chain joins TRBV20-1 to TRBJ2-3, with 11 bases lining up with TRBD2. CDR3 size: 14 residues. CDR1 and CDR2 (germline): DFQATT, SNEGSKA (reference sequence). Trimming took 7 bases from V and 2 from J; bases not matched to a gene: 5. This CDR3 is CSGSGRENTDTQYF. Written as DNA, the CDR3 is TGCAGTGGTAGCGGGAGGGAGAACACAGATACGCAGTATTTT.

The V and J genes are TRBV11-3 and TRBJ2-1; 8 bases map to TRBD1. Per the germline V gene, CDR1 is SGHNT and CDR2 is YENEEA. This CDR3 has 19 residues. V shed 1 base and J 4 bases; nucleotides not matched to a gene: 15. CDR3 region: CASSLGHRLRTGHYNEQFF. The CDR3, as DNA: TGTGCCAGCAGCTTAGGACATCGCCTTAGGACAGGGCATTACAATGAGCAGTTCTTC.

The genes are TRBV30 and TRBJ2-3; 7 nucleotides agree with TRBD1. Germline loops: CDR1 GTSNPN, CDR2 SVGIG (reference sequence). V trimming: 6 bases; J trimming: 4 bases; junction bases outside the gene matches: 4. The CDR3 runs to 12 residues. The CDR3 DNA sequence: TGTGCCTGTACCGACAGGGCAGATACGCAGTATTTT. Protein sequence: CACTDRADTQYF.

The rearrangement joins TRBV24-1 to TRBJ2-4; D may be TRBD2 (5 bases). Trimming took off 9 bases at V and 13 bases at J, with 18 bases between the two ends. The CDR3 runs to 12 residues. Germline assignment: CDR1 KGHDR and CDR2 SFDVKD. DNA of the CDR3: TGTGCCACCCGAGGGCACCCAGCAGTGCAGTACTTC. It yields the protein CATRGHPAVQYF.

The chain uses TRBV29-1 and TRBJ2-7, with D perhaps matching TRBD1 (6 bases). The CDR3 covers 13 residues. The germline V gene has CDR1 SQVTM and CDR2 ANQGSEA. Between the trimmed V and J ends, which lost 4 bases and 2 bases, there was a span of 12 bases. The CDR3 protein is CSVGAGVAYEQYF. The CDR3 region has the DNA TGCAGCGTTGGGGCAGGGGTTGCCTACGAGCAGTACTTC.

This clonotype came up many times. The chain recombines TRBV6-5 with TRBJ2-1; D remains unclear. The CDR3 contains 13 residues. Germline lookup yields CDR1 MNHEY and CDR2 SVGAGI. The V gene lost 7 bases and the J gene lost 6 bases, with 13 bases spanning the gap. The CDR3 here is CASNSPNRNEQFF. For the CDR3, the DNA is TGTGCCAGCAATTCTCCCAACCGCAATGAGCAGTTCTTC.

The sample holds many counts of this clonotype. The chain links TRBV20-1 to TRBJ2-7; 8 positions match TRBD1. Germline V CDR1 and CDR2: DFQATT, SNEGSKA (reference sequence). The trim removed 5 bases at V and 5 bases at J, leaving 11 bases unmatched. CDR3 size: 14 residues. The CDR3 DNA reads TGCAGTGCTTCCGGGGGACAGGTTGGCAACGAGCAGTACTTC. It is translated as CSASGGQVGNEQYF.

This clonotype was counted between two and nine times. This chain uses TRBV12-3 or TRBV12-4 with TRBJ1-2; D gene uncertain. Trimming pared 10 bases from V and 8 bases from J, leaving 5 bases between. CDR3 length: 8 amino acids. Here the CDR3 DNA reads TGTGCCACCGAAGGCTACACCTTC. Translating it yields CATEGYTF.

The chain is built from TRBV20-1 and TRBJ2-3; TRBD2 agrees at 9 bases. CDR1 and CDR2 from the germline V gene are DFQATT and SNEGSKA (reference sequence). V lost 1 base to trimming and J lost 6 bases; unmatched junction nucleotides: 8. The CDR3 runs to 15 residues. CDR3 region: CSARVVAGAPDTQYF. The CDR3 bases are TGCAGTGCTAGAGTAGTAGCGGGAGCCCCCGATACGCAGTATTTT.

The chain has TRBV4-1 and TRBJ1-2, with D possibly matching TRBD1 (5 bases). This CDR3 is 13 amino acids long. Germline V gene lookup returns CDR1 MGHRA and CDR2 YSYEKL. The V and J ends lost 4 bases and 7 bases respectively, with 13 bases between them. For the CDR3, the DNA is TGCGCCAGCAGCCGTACCTCGGGACGTGGCTACACCTTC. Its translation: CASSRTSGRGYTF.

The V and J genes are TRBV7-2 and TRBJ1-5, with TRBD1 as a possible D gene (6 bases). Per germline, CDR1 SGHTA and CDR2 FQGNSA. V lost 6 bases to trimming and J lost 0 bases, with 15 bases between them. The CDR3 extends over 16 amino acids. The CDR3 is CASREGGGLSNQPQHF. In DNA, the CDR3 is TGTGCCAGCAGAGAAGGGGGGGGTCTTAGCAATCAGCCCCAGCATTTT.

This CDR3 is CASRPTGAVDGYTF. In nucleotides, the CDR3 is TGTGCCAGCAGACCGACAGGGGCTGTCGATGGCTACACCTTC. This chain links TRBV28 with TRBJ1-2, with 8 positions matching TRBD1. The germline gives CDR1 MDHEN, CDR2 SYDVKM. The V gene end was trimmed by 6 bases and the J gene end by 6 bases; junction bases not matched to a gene: 9. This CDR3 spans 14 amino acids.

CDR3 in DNA: TGCGCCAGCAGTCAATCGAGGATAGCGGGAGCGTGGGGGGAGACCCAGTACTTC. Amino acids: CASSQSRIAGAWGETQYF. This chain links TRBV23-1 with TRBJ2-5; TRBD2 matches 9 bases. TRBV23-1 is flagged as an ORF with uncertain function. There are 18 residues in the CDR3. Trimming removed 0 bases from V and 5 bases from J; junction bases left unmatched: 13.

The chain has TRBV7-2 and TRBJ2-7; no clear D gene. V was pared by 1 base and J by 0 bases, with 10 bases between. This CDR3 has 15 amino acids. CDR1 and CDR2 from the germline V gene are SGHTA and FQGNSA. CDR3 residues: CASSLVVLPSYEQYF. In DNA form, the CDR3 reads TGTGCCAGCAGCTTAGTGGTGCTTCCCTCCTACGAGCAGTACTTC.

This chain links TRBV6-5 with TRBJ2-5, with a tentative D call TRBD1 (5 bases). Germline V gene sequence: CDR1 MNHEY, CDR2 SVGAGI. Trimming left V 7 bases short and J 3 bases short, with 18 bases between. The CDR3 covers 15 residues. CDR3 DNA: TGTGCCAGCACCTCCGTAGACAGCCTAAAAGAGACCCAGTACTTC. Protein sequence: CASTSVDSLKETQYF.

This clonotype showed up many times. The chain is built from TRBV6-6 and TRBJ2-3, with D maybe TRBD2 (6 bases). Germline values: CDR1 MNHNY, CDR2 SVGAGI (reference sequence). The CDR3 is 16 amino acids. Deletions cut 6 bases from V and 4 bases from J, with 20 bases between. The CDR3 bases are TGTGCCAGCAGCGTACGAGCGGGCGGGATTGCAGATACGCAGTATTTT. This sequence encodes CASSVRAGGIADTQYF.

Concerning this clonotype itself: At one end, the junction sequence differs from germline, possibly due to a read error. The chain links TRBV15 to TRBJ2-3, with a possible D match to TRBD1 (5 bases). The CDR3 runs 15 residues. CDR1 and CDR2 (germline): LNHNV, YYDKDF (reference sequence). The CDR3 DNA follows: TGTACCACCAGCAGACCGGGCCAGGGTACAGATACGCAGTATTTT. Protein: CTTSRPGQGTDTQYF.

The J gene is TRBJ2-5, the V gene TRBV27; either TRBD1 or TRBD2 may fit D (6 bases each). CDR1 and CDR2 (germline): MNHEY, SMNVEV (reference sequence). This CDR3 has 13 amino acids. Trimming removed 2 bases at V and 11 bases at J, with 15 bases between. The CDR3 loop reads CASSLEGGGEQYF. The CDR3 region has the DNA TGTGCCAGCAGTTTAGAAGGGGGAGGAGAGCAGTACTTC.

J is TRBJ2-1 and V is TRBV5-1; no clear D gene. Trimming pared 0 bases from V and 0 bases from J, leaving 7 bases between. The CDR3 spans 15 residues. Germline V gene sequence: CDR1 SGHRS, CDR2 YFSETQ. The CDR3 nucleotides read TGCGCCAGCAGCTTGGGCCCCCCCTCCTACAATGAGCAGTTCTTC. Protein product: CASSLGPPSYNEQFF.

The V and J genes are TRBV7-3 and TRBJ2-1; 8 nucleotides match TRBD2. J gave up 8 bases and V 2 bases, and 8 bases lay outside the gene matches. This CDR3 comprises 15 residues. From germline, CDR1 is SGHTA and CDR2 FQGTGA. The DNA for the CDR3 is TGTGCCAGCAGCTTATCCAGCGGGAGTAGCGATGAGCAGTTCTTC. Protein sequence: CASSLSSGSSDEQFF.

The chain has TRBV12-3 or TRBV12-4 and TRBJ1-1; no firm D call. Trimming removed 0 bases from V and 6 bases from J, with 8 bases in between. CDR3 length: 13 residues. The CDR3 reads CASSLARRAEAFF. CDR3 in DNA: TGTGCCAGCAGTTTAGCGAGGAGGGCTGAAGCTTTCTTT.

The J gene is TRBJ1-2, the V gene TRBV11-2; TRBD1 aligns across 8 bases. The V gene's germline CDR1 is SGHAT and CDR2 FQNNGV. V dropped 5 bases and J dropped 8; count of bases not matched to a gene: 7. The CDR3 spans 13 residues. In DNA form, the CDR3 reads TGTGCCAGCAGCCCCAGGGGGCTAGGGGGCTACACCTTC. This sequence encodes CASSPRGLGGYTF.